These 31 T cell receptor beta chains were all obtained from the same sample, sequenced in a study of T cells in Graves' hyperthyroidism and ophthalmopathy. Amplification of TCR beta CDR3 regions used RNA as the template. HTBI primers were the set used in a first-round RT-PCR of the TCR CDR3. TCRdb reanalysed the multiplex PCR reads using MiXCR and keeps one entry per CDR3 protein. Seen here are a few hundred thousand distinct CDR3 sequences, around 16% observed once, and the top ten hold less than 3.5%. Sequencing was done on a sample of blood. Source of these receptors: a woman in her thirties or forties with Graves' ophthalmopathy.

This clonotype has just a few counts. The V and J genes are TRBV10-3 and TRBJ1-1; D is undetermined. V shed 3 bases and J shed 0 bases, with 8 bases lying between them. There are 14 residues in the CDR3. From germline, CDR1 is ENHRY and CDR2 SYGVKD. CDR3 region: CAISDGPMNTEAFF. The CDR3 nucleotides read TGTGCCATCAGTGATGGACCGATGAACACTGAAGCTTTCTTT.

This clonotype was seen more than once but under ten times. CDR3 loop: CASSERGTVPFRTDTQYF. The CDR3 DNA is TGTGCCAGCAGTGAACGGGGGACAGTCCCCTTTCGTACAGATACGCAGTATTTT. This chain links TRBV6-1 with TRBJ2-3; weak D call: TRBD1 (7 bases). The germline V gene encodes CDR1 MNHNS and CDR2 SASEGT. Between the trimmed V and J ends, which lost 2 bases and 3 bases, there was a span of 21 bases. The CDR3 length is 18 residues.

The chain links TRBV19 to TRBJ2-7; a weak D match, TRBD2 (6 bases). This CDR3 contains 14 residues. V lost 6 bases to trimming and J lost 5 bases, with 17 bases between them. Per the germline V gene, CDR1 is LNHDA and CDR2 is SQIVND (reference sequence). CDR3 sequence: CASRPRGWADEQYF. The CDR3 nucleotides are TGTGCCAGTAGACCTCGGGGGTGGGCGGACGAGCAGTACTTC.

Ten or more counts support this clonotype. The chain carries TRBV12-3 or TRBV12-4 and TRBJ1-1; D gene unclear. This CDR3 spans 16 amino acids. V was clipped by 3 bases and J by 1 base, with 15 bases between them. CDR3 sequence reads: CASSFQTGSPNTEAFF. CDR3 bases: TGTGCCAGCAGTTTCCAAACCGGGAGCCCGAACACTGAAGCTTTCTTT.

At least ten counts were recorded for this clonotype. The rearrangement joins TRBV6-6 to TRBJ1-3, with TRBD1 as a possible D gene (5 bases). Trimming took 2 bases from V and 0 from J, leaving 8 bases between them. The CDR3 is 15 residues long. Per germline, CDR1 MNHNY and CDR2 SVGAGI (reference sequence). CDR3 coding DNA: TGTGCCAGCAGTTACGATGGGGCCTCTGGAAACACCATATATTTT. Protein: CASSYDGASGNTIYF.

Only a few counts were recorded for this clonotype. This chain uses TRBV20-1 with TRBJ1-1; no firm D call. Germline loops: CDR1 DFQATT, CDR2 SNEGSKA (reference sequence). The CDR3 sequence is 12 residues long. The V end lost 3 bases, the J end lost 0 bases, and 5 bases lay between the germline ends. CDR3 in DNA: TGCAGTGCTAGGGATATGAACACTGAAGCTTTCTTT. It codes for CSARDMNTEAFF.

Concerning this clonotype: One base away lies a much larger clone, so this may be a sequencing read error. This sequence joins TRBV28 and TRBJ1-4; TRBD1 aligns across 7 bases. With 8 bases clipped from V and 10 bases from J, the junction kept 13 bases outside the gene matches. The germline CDR1 and CDR2 sequences are MDHEN and SYDVKM. CDR3 length: 14 amino acids. The DNA for the CDR3 is TGTGCCAGCCGACAGGGTAGTTTGGATGGAAAACTGTTTTTT. It encodes CASRQGSLDGKLFF.

This chain uses TRBV2 with TRBJ2-3; the match to TRBD2 covers 8 bases. The CDR3 is 12 residues long. With 8 bases clipped from V and 3 bases from J, the junction kept 1 base outside the gene matches. Germline CDR1 SNHLY, CDR2 FYNNEI. CDR3 sequence: CASGGRTDTQYF. In DNA, the CDR3 is TGTGCCAGCGGCGGGAGGACAGATACGCAGTATTTT.

This clonotype came up many times. This chain connects TRBV12-3 or TRBV12-4 to TRBJ1-1; the D is unclear. This CDR3 has 14 residues. Trimming removed 5 bases from V and 0 bases from J, with 10 bases in between. The CDR3, as DNA: TGTGCCAGCAGTACAGCACCTTTGAACACTGAAGCTTTCTTT. This gives the protein CASSTAPLNTEAFF.

In regard to this clonotype: This may be a read error: a much more frequent sequence differs by one nucleotide. The missing conserved phenylalanine or tryptophan at the end of this CDR3 makes a read error likely. The J gene is TRBJ1-1, the V gene TRBV30; D might be TRBD1 (5 bases). The germline V gene encodes CDR1 GTSNPN and CDR2 SVGIG (reference sequence). The CDR3 sequence is 12 residues long. V gave up 2 bases and J gave up 5 bases, with 9 bases separating them. The CDR3: CAWSRGGTEAFS. In DNA, the CDR3 is TGTGCCTGGAGTCGGGGGGGGACTGAAGCTTTCTCT.

This clonotype was observed many times. J is TRBJ1-5 and V is TRBV28; D uncertain. V lost 2 bases to trimming and J lost 3 bases, with 14 bases between them. Germline V lookup: CDR1 MDHEN, CDR2 SYDVKM. The CDR3 contains 16 residues. The CDR3 DNA sequence: TGTGCCAGCAGTTTAAAGGCACTGAGGCACAATCAGCCCCAGCATTTT. It codes for CASSLKALRHNQPQHF.

This clonotype occurred a few times. This chain links TRBV20-1 with TRBJ2-3; perhaps D is TRBD1 or TRBD2 (5 bases each). This CDR3 region has 15 residues. The germline gives CDR1 DFQATT, CDR2 SNEGSKA (reference sequence). V lost 3 bases and J lost 2, with 15 bases in between. The CDR3 spells CSASLRGGHTDTQYF. CDR3 DNA sequence: TGCAGTGCTAGCCTACGGGGCGGGCACACAGATACGCAGTATTTT.

This clonotype was found many times. The V and J genes are TRBV10-3 and TRBJ2-7; no reliable D call. V shed 0 bases and J shed 3 bases, with 6 bases lying between them. The CDR3 length is 13 residues. Germline V gene lookup returns CDR1 ENHRY and CDR2 SYGVKD. The CDR3 loop reads CAISESPVYEQYF. The CDR3 DNA reads TGTGCCATCAGTGAGTCACCCGTCTACGAGCAGTACTTC.

This clonotype was detected many times. V and J are TRBV7-8 and TRBJ2-7, with 7 bases aligning to TRBD2. This CDR3 has 16 residues. Germline trimming cut 0 bases from V and 3 bases from J; bases unmatched to any gene: 8. CDR1 SGHVS and CDR2 FQNEAQ come from the germline V gene. The CDR3 nucleotides are TGTGCCAGCAGCTTAGCGAGAGGGCGGGGGAACTACGAGCAGTACTTC. Amino acids: CASSLARGRGNYEQYF.

The chain has TRBV27 and TRBJ2-6; 8 bases align to TRBD1. V trimming: 4 bases; J trimming: 2 bases; junction bases outside the gene matches: 7. CDR3 size: 17 residues. Per germline, CDR1 MNHEY and CDR2 SMNVEV (reference sequence). DNA for the CDR3: TGTGCCAGCAGTTCCGGACAGGGTAAAGCTGGGGCCAACGTCCTGACTTTC. Amino acids: CASSSGQGKAGANVLTF. Full variable domain (outside the CDR3, taken from reference TRBV27 and TRBJ2-6): EAQVTQNPRYLITVTGKKLTVTCSQNMNHEYMSWYRQDPGLGLRQIYYSMNVEVTDKGDVPEGYKVSRKEKRNFPLILESPSPNQTSLYFCASSSGQGKAGANVLTFGAGSRLTVL.

This clonotype was counted at least ten times. V usage is TRBV20-1 and J usage is TRBJ2-7, with 12 bases lining up with TRBD1. J gave up 2 bases and V 2 bases, and 1 base lay outside the gene matches. CDR1 is DFQATT and CDR2 is SNEGSKA in the germline V gene (reference sequence). This CDR3 has 14 amino acids. In DNA form, the CDR3 reads TGCAGTGCTAGACGGGACAGGGGGCCCTACGAGCAGTACTTC. This gives the protein CSARRDRGPYEQYF.

The chain joins TRBV10-2 to TRBJ1-1; 7 bases line up with TRBD1. This CDR3 is built from 13 residues. The J segment lost 6 bases and the V segment lost 6 bases, leaving 7 bases of the junction unmatched. Germline CDR1 WSHSY, CDR2 SAAADI. The CDR3 DNA reads as TGCGCCAGCAGAGACAGGGAAGTCTCTGAAGCTTTCTTT. Its translation is CASRDREVSEAFF.

The chain couples TRBV29-1 to TRBJ2-5; D possibly corresponds to TRBD1 (6 bases). Germline V gene data show CDR1 as SQVTM and CDR2 as ANQGSEA. Trimming took off 7 bases at V and 3 bases at J, with 18 bases between the two ends. The CDR3 length is 14 residues. The CDR3 loop is CSAHSPWTEETQYF. CDR3 bases: TGCAGCGCCCACTCCCCATGGACAGAAGAGACCCAGTACTTC.

Concerning this clonotype itself: This clone may be a read error of a much larger clone one base away. The V call is TRBV5-1, the J call TRBJ1-2, with a tentative D call TRBD1 (5 bases). Trimming pared 0 bases from V and 5 bases from J, leaving 5 bases between. The CDR3 runs 12 residues. Germline CDR1 is SGHRS and CDR2 is YFSETQ. Here the CDR3 DNA reads TGCGCCAGCAGCTTGGGACAGTATGGCTACACCTTC. Its translation: CASSLGQYGYTF. The full variable domain, completed using reference TRBV5-1 and TRBJ1-2, is KAGVTQTPRYLIKTRGQQVTLSCSPISGHRSVSWYQQTPGQGLQFLFEYFSETQRNKGNFPGRFSGRQFSNSRSEMNVSTLELGDSALYLCASSLGQYGYTFGSGTRLTVV.

The genes are TRBV10-3 and TRBJ1-2; possible D gene TRBD1, 5 bases. CDR1 and CDR2 (germline): ENHRY, SYGVKD. The CDR3 consists of 13 residues. Deletions cut 0 bases from V and 6 bases from J, with 8 bases between. CDR3 sequence (DNA): TGTGCCATCAGTGAGTCGGGACTCCATGGCTACACCTTC. Encoded protein: CAISESGLHGYTF.

This chain links TRBV30 with TRBJ2-7; 10 bases fit TRBD1. Germline V CDR1 and CDR2: GTSNPN, SVGIG (reference sequence). The J segment lost 5 bases and the V segment lost 3 bases, leaving 10 bases of the junction unmatched. This CDR3 region has 15 residues. The CDR3 coding sequence is TGTGCCTGGAGGTGGGGGTGGGGACAGGGGAACGAGCAGTACTTC. Residues: CAWRWGWGQGNEQYF.

The rearrangement links TRBV24-1 to TRBJ2-3; 14 nucleotides agree with TRBD2. CDR1 is KGHDR, CDR2 SFDVKD, per germline. The CDR3 sequence is 17 residues long. Trimming removed 4 bases from V and 5 bases from J; junction bases left unmatched: 7. The CDR3 bases are TGTGCCACCAGTGACCCCGGGACTAGCGGGGGCCGAGATACGCAGTATTTT. Translation gives CATSDPGTSGGRDTQYF.

This clonotype was picked up many times. This chain uses TRBV11-2 with TRBJ1-1; no definite D call. CDR1 is SGHAT and CDR2 is FQNNGV in the germline V gene. This CDR3 comprises 14 residues. The germline V and J ends were trimmed by 5 bases and 5 bases, with 15 bases remaining between them. The CDR3 loop reads CASSPSLAGTEAFF. In DNA form, the CDR3 reads TGTGCCAGCAGCCCCTCCCTGGCGGGGACTGAAGCTTTCTTT.

The sample holds a few counts of this clonotype. The chain uses TRBV7-9 and TRBJ2-3; 11 positions match TRBD2. CDR3 length equals 15 residues. The ends lost 5 bases at V and 2 bases at J; junction bases unmatched: 3. The germline CDR1 and CDR2 sequences are SEHNR and FQNEAQ (reference sequence). The CDR3 here is CASSALAGATDTQYF. The DNA of the CDR3 is TGTGCCAGCAGCGCACTAGCGGGGGCCACAGATACGCAGTATTTT.

For this clonotype: A read error may account for a junction end that differs from germline. The chain joins TRBV24-1 to TRBJ2-4, with D uncertain. CDR3 length equals 14 residues. CDR1 KGHDR and CDR2 SFDVKD come from the germline V gene. CDR3 nucleotides: TGTGCCACCAGTGACCCTAAAGCCAAAAACACTCAGTACTTC. Its translation: CATSDPKAKNTQYF.

This clonotype was picked up many times. This chain joins TRBV7-9 and TRBJ1-1; 9 nucleotides align to TRBD1. The CDR3 has 15 amino acids. With V trimmed by 0 bases and J by 7 bases, 6 bases remained unmatched. Germline CDR1 is SEHNR and CDR2 is FQNEAQ (reference sequence). CDR3 residues: CASSLADRGRDEAFF. The CDR3 bases are TGTGCCAGCAGCTTAGCGGACAGGGGACGGGATGAAGCTTTCTTT. The complete variable domain, with remaining parts taken from reference TRBV7-9 and TRBJ1-1, reads DTGVSQNPRHKITKRGQNVTFRCDPISEHNRLYWYRQTLGQGPEFLTYFQNEAQLEKSRLLSDRFSAERPKGSFSTLEIQRTEQGDSAMYLCASSLADRGRDEAFFGQGTRLTVV.

The table lists this clonotype with many counts. The rearrangement links TRBV18 to TRBJ2-2; no clear D. The CDR3 loop spans 17 amino acids. Germline CDR1 is KGHSH and CDR2 is LQKENI. Trimming took off 1 base at V and 1 base at J, with 13 bases between the two ends. The CDR3 loop reads CASSPRAALRNTGELFF. The CDR3 DNA reads TGTGCCAGCTCACCACGGGCAGCCCTGAGGAACACCGGGGAGCTGTTTTTT.

In the case of this clonotype: At one end the junction does not follow the germline gene, possibly because of a read error. This chain uses TRBV19 with TRBJ1-1; a weak D match, TRBD1 (6 bases). CDR3 size: 14 residues. In germline, CDR1 is LNHDA, CDR2 SQIVND (reference sequence). CDR3 nucleotide sequence: TGTGCCAGTATTGGGACATTCGGGAACACTGGAGCTTTCTTT. Translated, it gives CASIGTFGNTGAFF.

This clonotype was recorded at least ten times. Because the CDR3's place on the DNA is in doubt, the DNA is left out and the CDR3 is given as listed by TCRdb. This rearrangement joins TRBV12-3 or TRBV12-4 to TRBJ1-2. Including both end residues, the CDR3 is 14 amino acids long. CDR3 in amino acids: CASSSSGSVYGYTF.

The sample holds many counts of this clonotype. The chain has TRBV2 and TRBJ2-3; perhaps TRBD1 as D (6 bases). Germline lookup yields CDR1 SNHLY and CDR2 FYNNEI. Trimming pared 4 bases from V and 3 bases from J, leaving 14 bases between. The CDR3 is 15 amino acids. The CDR3 DNA reads TGTGCCAGCAGTGGTCGGGACACCTATACAGATACGCAGTATTTT. Translating gives CASSGRDTYTDTQYF.

There are many counts of this clonotype. The genes are TRBV6-1 and TRBJ2-5; 7 nucleotides agree with TRBD2. Trimming removed 4 bases from V and 3 bases from J; junction bases left unmatched: 14. Per germline, CDR1 MNHNS and CDR2 SASEGT. The CDR3 extends over 17 amino acids. The CDR3 region has the DNA TGTGCCAGCAGTGCCCCTGCTCGAGCGGGGCGAGAAGAGACCCAGTACTTC. Translation gives CASSAPARAGREETQYF.